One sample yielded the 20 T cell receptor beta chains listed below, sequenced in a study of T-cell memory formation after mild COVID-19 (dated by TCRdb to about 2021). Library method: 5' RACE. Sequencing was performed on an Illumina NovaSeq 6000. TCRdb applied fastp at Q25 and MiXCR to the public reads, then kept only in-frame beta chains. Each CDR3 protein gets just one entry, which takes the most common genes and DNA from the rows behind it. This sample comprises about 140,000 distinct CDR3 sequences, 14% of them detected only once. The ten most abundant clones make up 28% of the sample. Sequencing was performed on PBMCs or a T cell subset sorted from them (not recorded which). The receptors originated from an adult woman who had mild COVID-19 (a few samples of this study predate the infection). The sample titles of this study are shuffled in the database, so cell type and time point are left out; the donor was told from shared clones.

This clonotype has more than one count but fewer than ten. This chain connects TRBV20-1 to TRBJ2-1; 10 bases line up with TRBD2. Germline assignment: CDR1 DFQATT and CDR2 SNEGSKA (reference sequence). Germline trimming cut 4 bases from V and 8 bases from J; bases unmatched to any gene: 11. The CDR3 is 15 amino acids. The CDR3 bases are TGCAGTGCTACCGAGCGGGAGGGCCGATTGGATGAGCAGTTCTTC. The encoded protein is CSATEREGRLDEQFF.

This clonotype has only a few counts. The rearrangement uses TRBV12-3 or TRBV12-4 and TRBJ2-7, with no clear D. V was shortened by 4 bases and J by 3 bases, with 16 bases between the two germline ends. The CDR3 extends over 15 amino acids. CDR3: CASSSSVSRNYEQYF. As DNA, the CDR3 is TGTGCCAGCAGTTCGTCAGTGTCCCGAAACTACGAGCAGTACTTC.

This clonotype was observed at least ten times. CDR3 bases: TGTGCCAGCAGCATCGCTAGCGGGGGGTCCGGGGAGCTGTTTTTT. This encodes CASSIASGGSGELFF. The gene calls are TRBV9 and TRBJ2-2; 11 bases map to TRBD2. The V segment lost 4 bases and the J segment 6 bases; nucleotides outside the gene matches: 5. Germline V gene lookup returns CDR1 SGDLS and CDR2 YYNGEE. This CDR3 contains 15 residues.

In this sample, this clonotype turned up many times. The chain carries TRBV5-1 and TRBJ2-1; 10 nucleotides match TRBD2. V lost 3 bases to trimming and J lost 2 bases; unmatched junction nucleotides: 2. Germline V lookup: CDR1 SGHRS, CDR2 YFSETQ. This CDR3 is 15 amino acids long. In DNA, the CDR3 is TGCGCCAGCAGCTGGACTAGCGGTACCTACAATGAGCAGTTCTTC. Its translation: CASSWTSGTYNEQFF.

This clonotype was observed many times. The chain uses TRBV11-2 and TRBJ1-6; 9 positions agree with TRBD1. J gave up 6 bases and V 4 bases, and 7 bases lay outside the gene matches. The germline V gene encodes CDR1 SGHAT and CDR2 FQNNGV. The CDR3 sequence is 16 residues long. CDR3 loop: CASSYLRTGVNSPLHF. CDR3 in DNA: TGTGCCAGCAGCTACCTACGGACAGGGGTTAATTCACCCCTCCACTTT.

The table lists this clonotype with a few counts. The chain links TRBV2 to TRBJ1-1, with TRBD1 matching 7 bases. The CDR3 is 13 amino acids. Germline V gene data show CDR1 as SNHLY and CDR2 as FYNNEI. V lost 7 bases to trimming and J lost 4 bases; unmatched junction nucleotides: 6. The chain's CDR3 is CASTQGQITEAFF. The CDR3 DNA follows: TGTGCCAGCACCCAGGGACAGATCACTGAAGCTTTCTTT.

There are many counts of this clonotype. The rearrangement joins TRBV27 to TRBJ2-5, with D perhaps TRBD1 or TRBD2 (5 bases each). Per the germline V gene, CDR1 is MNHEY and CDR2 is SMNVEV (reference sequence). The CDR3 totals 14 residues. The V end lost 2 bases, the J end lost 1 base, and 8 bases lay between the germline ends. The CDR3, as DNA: TGTGCCAGCAGTTTAGCGAGGGGCCAAGAGACCCAGTACTTC. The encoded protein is CASSLARGQETQYF.

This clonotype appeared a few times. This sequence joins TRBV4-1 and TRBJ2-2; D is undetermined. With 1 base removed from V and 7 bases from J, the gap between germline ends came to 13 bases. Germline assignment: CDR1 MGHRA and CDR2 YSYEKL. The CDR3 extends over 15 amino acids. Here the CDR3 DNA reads TGCGCCAGCAGCCAAGTTGTTGGTCGCGGCGGGGAGCTGTTTTTT. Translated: CASSQVVGRGGELFF.

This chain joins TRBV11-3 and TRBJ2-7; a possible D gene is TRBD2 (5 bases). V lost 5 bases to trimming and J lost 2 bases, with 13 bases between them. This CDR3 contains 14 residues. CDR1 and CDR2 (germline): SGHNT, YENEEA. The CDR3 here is CASSPTAGTYEQYF. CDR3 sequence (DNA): TGTGCCAGCAGCCCTACAGCCGGGACCTACGAGCAGTACTTC.

The CDR3 region has the DNA TGCGCCAGCAGCCACGGGGAGGGAGACACTGAAGCTTTCTTT. Protein product: CASSHGEGDTEAFF. The J gene is TRBJ1-1, the V gene TRBV4-1; D is uncertain. This CDR3 spans 14 amino acids. Per germline, CDR1 MGHRA and CDR2 YSYEKL. V was cut by 3 bases and J by 3 bases, with 11 bases left in between.

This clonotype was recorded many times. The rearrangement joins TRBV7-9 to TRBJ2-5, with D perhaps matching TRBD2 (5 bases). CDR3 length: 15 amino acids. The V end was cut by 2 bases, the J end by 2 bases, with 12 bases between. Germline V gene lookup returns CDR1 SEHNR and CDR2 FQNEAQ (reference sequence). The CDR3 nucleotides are TGTGCCAGCAGCTTAACCATCCGGGAACAAGAGACCCAGTACTTC. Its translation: CASSLTIREQETQYF.

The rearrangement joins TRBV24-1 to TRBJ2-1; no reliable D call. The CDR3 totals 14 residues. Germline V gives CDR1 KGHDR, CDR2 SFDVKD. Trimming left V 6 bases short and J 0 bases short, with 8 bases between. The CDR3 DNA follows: TGTGCCACCAGTACTGCGAGCTCCTACAATGAGCAGTTCTTC. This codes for CATSTASSYNEQFF.

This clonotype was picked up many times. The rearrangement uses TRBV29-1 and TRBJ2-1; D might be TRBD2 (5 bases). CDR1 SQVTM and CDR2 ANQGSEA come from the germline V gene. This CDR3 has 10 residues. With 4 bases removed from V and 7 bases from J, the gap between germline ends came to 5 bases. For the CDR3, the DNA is TGCAGCGTTGCGGGGAATGAGCAGTTCTTC. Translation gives CSVAGNEQFF.

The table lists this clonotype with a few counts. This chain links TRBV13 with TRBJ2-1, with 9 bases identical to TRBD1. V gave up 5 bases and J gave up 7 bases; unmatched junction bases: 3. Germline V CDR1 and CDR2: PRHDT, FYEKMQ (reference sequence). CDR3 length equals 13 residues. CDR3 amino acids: CASSQDRGNEQFF. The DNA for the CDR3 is TGTGCCAGCAGCCAGGACAGGGGAAATGAGCAGTTCTTC.

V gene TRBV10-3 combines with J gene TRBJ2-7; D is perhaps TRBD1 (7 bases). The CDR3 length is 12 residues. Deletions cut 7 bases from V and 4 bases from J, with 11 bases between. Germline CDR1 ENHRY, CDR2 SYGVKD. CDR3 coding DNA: TGTGCCATCAACAGGGGAGGTTACGAGCAGTACTTC. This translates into CAINRGGYEQYF.

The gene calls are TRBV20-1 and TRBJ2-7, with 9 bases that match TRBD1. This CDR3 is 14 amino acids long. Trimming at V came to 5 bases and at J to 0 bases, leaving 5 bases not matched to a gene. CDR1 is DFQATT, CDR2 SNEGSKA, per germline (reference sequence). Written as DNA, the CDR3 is TGCAGTGCTCCCGGGACAGGGAACTCCTACGAGCAGTACTTC. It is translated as CSAPGTGNSYEQYF.

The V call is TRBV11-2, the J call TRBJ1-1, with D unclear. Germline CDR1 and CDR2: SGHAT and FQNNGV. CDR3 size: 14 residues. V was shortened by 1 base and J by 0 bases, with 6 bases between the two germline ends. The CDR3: CASSLGIMNTEAFF. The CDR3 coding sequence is TGTGCCAGCAGCTTAGGCATCATGAACACTGAAGCTTTCTTT.

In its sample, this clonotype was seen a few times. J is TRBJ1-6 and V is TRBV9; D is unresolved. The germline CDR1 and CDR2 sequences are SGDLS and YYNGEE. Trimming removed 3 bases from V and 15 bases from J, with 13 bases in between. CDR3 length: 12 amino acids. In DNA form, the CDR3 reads TGTGCCAGCAGCGCGGACGGCCTGGTCCTCCACTTT. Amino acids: CASSADGLVLHF. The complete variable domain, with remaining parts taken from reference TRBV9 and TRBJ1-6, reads DSGVTQTPKHLITATGQRVTLRCSPRSGDLSVYWYQQSLDQGLQFLIQYYNGEERAKGNILERFSAQQFPDLHSELNLSSLELGDSALYFCASSADGLVLHFGNGTRLTVT.

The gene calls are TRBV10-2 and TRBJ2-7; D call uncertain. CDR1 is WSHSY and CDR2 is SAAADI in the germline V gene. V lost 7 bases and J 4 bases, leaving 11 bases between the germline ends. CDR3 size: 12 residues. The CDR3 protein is CASMGLGYEQYF. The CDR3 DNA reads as TGCGCCAGCATGGGTCTGGGGTACGAGCAGTACTTC.

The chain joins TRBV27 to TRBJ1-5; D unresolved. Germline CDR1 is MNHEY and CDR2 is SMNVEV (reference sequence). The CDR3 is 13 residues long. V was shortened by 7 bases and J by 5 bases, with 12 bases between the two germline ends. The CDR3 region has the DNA TGTGCCAGCAAACTAACGGGAGATCAGCCCCAGCATTTT. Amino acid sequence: CASKLTGDQPQHF.